The rows below give T cell receptor beta chains drawn from one sample of a study of regulatory T cells in long-lasting Graves disease. TCRdb re-called the multiplex PCR reads with MiXCR, one entry per CDR3 protein. This sample has about 380,000 distinct CDR3 sequences; around 15% occur once, and the top ten carry roughly 20%. The sequencing used peripheral blood mononuclear cells (PBMCs), collected at new diagnosis, from a patient treated with antithyroid drugs. These TCRs come from a female donor with Graves disease. CDR3s include the opening cysteine and the closing phenylalanine or tryptophan. The order of the fields is V gene, D gene, clone size, J gene, CDR3 protein, CDR3 DNA. D genes are given only for firm matches. Some rows have no size entry. The others give once, few or many, or a class for an expanded clone.

TRBV12-3/TRBV12-4	TRBD1	many	TRBJ2-5	CASSWWTGEETQYF	TGTGCCAGCAGCTGGTGGACAGGGGAAGAGACCCAGTACTTC
TRBV28	-	many	TRBJ1-1	CASSLETWQAFF	TGTGCCAGCAGTTTAGAGACCTGGCAAGCTTTCTTT
TRBV29-1	-	many	TRBJ2-5	CSARGEGETQYF	TGCAGCGCTCGTGGTGAGGGAGAGACCCAGTACTTC
TRBV12-3/TRBV12-4	-	few	TRBJ1-6	CASKWGISYNSPLHF	TGTGCCAGCAAGTGGGGCATCTCCTATAATTCACCCCTCCACTTT
TRBV28	TRBD1	many	TRBJ1-2	CASSLEGGANGYTF	TGTGCCAGCAGTTTAGAAGGGGGCGCAAATGGCTACACCTTC
TRBV20-1	-	many	TRBJ2-7	CSARKGGHEQYF	TGCAGTGCTAGAAAGGGGGGCCACGAGCAGTACTTC
TRBV4-1	TRBD1	many	TRBJ1-6	CASSRRQGDNSPLHF	TGCGCCAGCAGCCGTCGACAGGGCGATAATTCACCCCTCCACTTT
TRBV29-1	-	many	TRBJ2-1	CSGGPSVQANYEQFF	TGCAGCGGTGGCCCAAGCGTTCAAGCCAATTATGAGCAGTTCTTC
TRBV7-2	TRBD1	many	TRBJ2-5	CASSLGTGVQTQYF	TGTGCCAGCAGCTTAGGGACAGGGGTACAGACCCAGTACTTC
TRBV4-3	TRBD1	few	TRBJ2-5	CASSPMQGVEETQYF	TGCGCCAGCAGCCCAATGCAGGGGGTTGAAGAGACCCAGTACTTC
TRBV5-6	-	many	TRBJ1-5	CASSLATTTDQPQHF	TGTGCCAGCAGCTTAGCCACTACGACAGATCAGCCCCAGCATTTT
TRBV7-2	TRBD1	many	TRBJ1-1	CASSRGAGTGGTEAFF	TGTGCCAGCAGCCGGGGCGCGGGGACAGGGGGGACTGAAGCTTTCTTT
TRBV4-3	TRBD1	-	TRBJ2-7	CASSPQKPGQGAYEQYF	TGCGCCAGCAGCCCTCAAAAACCGGGACAGGGGGCCTACGAGCAGTACTTC
TRBV9	-	many	TRBJ1-1	CASSPGPSGTEAFF	TGTGCCAGCAGCCCGGGGCCGTCCGGTACTGAAGCTTTCTTT
TRBV28	TRBD1	many	TRBJ1-1	CASSAGTGRMNTEAFF	TGTGCCAGCAGTGCCGGGACAGGGAGGATGAACACTGAAGCTTTCTTT
TRBV5-1	TRBD2	many	TRBJ2-1	CASSPEAGDPYNEQFF	TGCGCCAGCAGCCCGGAAGCGGGAGATCCCTACAATGAGCAGTTCTTC
TRBV12-3/TRBV12-4	-	few	TRBJ2-6	CASSMTTPSGANVLTF	TGTGCCAGCAGTATGACTACCCCCTCTGGGGCCAACGTCCTGACTTTC
TRBV7-2	-	many	TRBJ2-3	CASSQMSGRPPDTQYF	TGTGCCAGCAGCCAGATGTCGGGACGCCCCCCAGATACGCAGTATTTT
TRBV7-9	-	-	TRBJ2-3	CASSTVGPFGEQYF	TGTGCCAGCAGCACGGTGGGACCCTTCGGGGAGCAGTATTTT
TRBV6-1	-	few	TRBJ1-2	CASFPARGYGYTF	TGTGCCAGCTTTCCGGCCAGGGGCTATGGCTACACCTTC
TRBV7-2	-	many	TRBJ1-2	CASSRKVETIGTF	TGTGCCAGCAGCCGTAAAGTGGAAACGATTGGCACCTTC
TRBV28	TRBD2	many	TRBJ2-1	CASSLDPLTSGRTLIYNEQFF	TGTGCCAGCAGTTTGGACCCCCTGACTAGCGGGAGGACCCTAATATACAATGAGCAGTTCTTC
TRBV15	-	-	TRBJ1-2	CATSRGTTGGVRRGYTF	TGTGCCACCAGCAGAGGTACAACAGGTGGGGTGAGGCGAGGCTACACCTTC
TRBV7-2	TRBD2	-	TRBJ2-1	CASSSSGAGPYNEQFF	TGTGCCAGCAGCTCCTCAGGAGCGGGGCCCTACAATGAGCAGTTCTTC
TRBV5-6	-	few	TRBJ2-5	CASSSVVAQETQYF	TGTGCCAGCAGCTCCGTAGTGGCGCAAGAGACCCAGTACTTC
TRBV3-1	-	many	TRBJ2-4	CASSQALVAKNIQYF	TGTGCCAGCAGCCAAGCACTAGTAGCCAAAAACATTCAGTACTTC
TRBV7-9	TRBD1	many	TRBJ2-1	CASSAQQGSNEQFF	TGTGCCAGCAGCGCCCAACAGGGGTCCAATGAGCAGTTCTTC
TRBV20-1	-	many	TRBJ1-5	CSASVSGNQPQHF	TGCAGTGCTAGTGTGTCAGGCAATCAGCCCCAGCATTTT
TRBV15	-	-	TRBJ1-3	CATSRDHGQGNTIYF	TGTGCCACCAGCAGAGATCATGGACAAGGAAACACCATATATTTT
TRBV28	-	many	TRBJ2-6	CASSSPGVGANVLTF	TGTGCCAGCAGTTCCCCCGGGGTTGGGGCCAACGTCCTGACTTTC
TRBV5-1	-	-	TRBJ2-7	CASSHPGLLKYEQYF	TGCGCCAGCAGCCATCCGGGACTCCTCAAATACGAGCAGTACTTC
TRBV19	-	many	TRBJ2-1	CASSPWKEVDEQFF	TGTGCCAGTAGCCCTTGGAAAGAAGTCGATGAGCAGTTCTTC
TRBV27	-	-	TRBJ1-1	CASKPGGNTEAFF	TGTGCCAGCAAGCCGGGGGGGAACACTGAAGCTTTCTTT
TRBV12-3/TRBV12-4	-	many	TRBJ2-1	CASSLRGGDQQFF	TGTGCCAGCAGTTTACGCGGGGGCGACCAGCAGTTCTTC
TRBV20-1	-	many	TRBJ1-1	CSAHSGDRNEAFF	TGCAGTGCCCACTCCGGGGACCGTAATGAAGCTTTCTTT
TRBV28	TRBD2	many	TRBJ2-1	CASSLLGGSYGEQFF	TGTGCCAGCAGTTTATTGGGCGGGAGTTACGGTGAGCAGTTCTTC
TRBV10-3	TRBD2	few	TRBJ2-1	CAISESELAGENEQFF	TGTGCCATCAGTGAGTCGGAACTAGCGGGGGAAAATGAGCAGTTCTTC
TRBV20-1	-	-	TRBJ2-4	CSARENIQYF	TGCAGTGCTAGAGAAAACATTCAGTACTTC
TRBV28	-	many	TRBJ2-3	CASTPANQDTQYF	TGTGCCAGCACCCCGGCCAATCAAGATACGCAGTATTTT
TRBV19	TRBD1	-	TRBJ2-1	CARRIRDRGLNEQFF	TGTGCCAGGAGAATCCGGGACAGGGGGTTGAATGAGCAGTTCTTC
TRBV19	TRBD2	many	TRBJ2-1	CASSTTSGWGDEQFF	TGTGCCAGTAGTACTACTAGCGGGTGGGGCGATGAGCAGTTCTTC
TRBV12-3/TRBV12-4	TRBD1	many	TRBJ2-3	CASSFTGATDTQYF	TGTGCCAGCAGTTTTACAGGGGCCACAGATACGCAGTATTTT
TRBV27	TRBD1	many	TRBJ1-2	CASSAGQAYTNYGYTF	TGTGCCAGCAGTGCGGGACAGGCGTACACTAACTATGGCTACACCTTC
TRBV7-9	TRBD1	many	TRBJ2-5	CASSYPWDRQQETQYF	TGTGCCAGCAGCTACCCTTGGGACAGGCAACAAGAGACCCAGTACTTC
TRBV27	-	many	TRBJ2-5	CASSSELVSETQYF	TGTGCCAGCAGTTCGGAACTCGTGAGCGAGACCCAGTACTTC
TRBV4-1	-	-	TRBJ1-3	CASSQDGQGRPDVTAGNTIYF	TGCGCCAGCAGCCAAGATGGGCAGGGACGCCCAGATGTGACGGCTGGAAACACCATATATTTT
TRBV12-3/TRBV12-4	-	many	TRBJ2-7	CASSFEGGVSYEQYF	TGTGCCAGCTCGTTCGAGGGTGGCGTCTCCTACGAGCAGTACTTC
TRBV3-1	TRBD1	many	TRBJ1-2	CASSQERDSRYTF	TGTGCCAGCAGCCAAGAACGGGACAGCCGCTACACCTTC
TRBV28	-	few	TRBJ1-2	CASSLRGNPNYGYTF	TGTGCCAGCAGTTTAAGAGGCAATCCTAACTATGGCTACACCTTC
TRBV5-1	TRBD1	many	TRBJ2-7	CASNRQGASDEQYF	TGCGCCAGCAACCGACAGGGGGCAAGCGACGAGCAGTACTTC
TRBV6-5	TRBD2	many	TRBJ2-5	CASSYSSGGSGGGETQYF	TGTGCCAGCAGTTACTCGTCCGGGGGTAGCGGGGGCGGGGAGACCCAGTACTTC
TRBV6-1	-	many	TRBJ2-7	CASRLGRSSTRYEQYF	TGTGCCAGCAGGCTGGGGCGGAGTTCGACCCGATACGAGCAGTACTTC
TRBV29-1	TRBD2	-	TRBJ2-1	CSALGTSGRNEQFF	TGCAGCGCCCTTGGGACTAGCGGGAGGAATGAGCAGTTCTTC